The 20 T cell receptor beta chains in this list originate from one sample, sequenced in a study of blood T cell repertoires in COVID-19. Profiled with immunoSEQ multiplex PCR; TCRdb holds only in-frame clones, not every one. The repertoire holds around 200,000 clones, 65% to 90% seen once, with around 4.5% in the top ten. The specimen was PBMCs or T cells enriched from blood (not recorded which). The receptor source for this set is a woman in her twenties or thirties who had been exposed to COVID-19.

This chain joins TRBV21-1 and TRBJ1-1; TRBD1 was called by the table and not checked on the DNA. TRBV21-1 is recorded as a pseudogene. This CDR3 region has 18 residues. For the CDR3, the DNA is TGTGCCAGCAGCAATGGGAGGGCGACAGGGGGCAAGAACACTGAAGCTTTCTTT. Its translation is CASSNGRATGGKNTEAFF.

The gene calls are TRBV2 and TRBJ1-5; D gene unclear. CDR1 SNHLY and CDR2 FYNNEI come from the germline V gene. This CDR3 is built from 16 residues. Trimming shortened V by 4 bases and J by 4 bases, and 17 bases separated the two germline ends. The CDR3 nucleotides read TGTGCCAGCAGTGCCGGGGTACAGCTGGGTAATCAGCCCCAGCATTTT. Translation gives CASSAGVQLGNQPQHF.

The chain combines TRBV7-2 with TRBJ1-2, with D tentatively TRBD1 (6 bases). V lost 3 bases, J lost 2 bases, and 10 bases lay in between. The CDR3 covers 14 residues. CDR1 is SGHTA, CDR2 FQGNSA, per germline. The CDR3 DNA sequence: TGTGCCAGCAGCTTGAACAGGGAAAACTATGGCTACACCTTC. The encoded protein is CASSLNRENYGYTF.

This clone was seen a few times. The chain carries TRBV24-1 and TRBJ1-2; TRBD1 agrees at 7 bases. This CDR3 region has 14 residues. J gave up 2 bases and V 4 bases, and 3 bases lay outside the gene matches. The germline gives CDR1 KGHDR, CDR2 SFDVKD. The chain's CDR3 is CATSDQTGNYGYTF. For the CDR3, the DNA is TGTGCCACCAGTGACCAGACAGGGAACTATGGCTACACCTTC.

This clone was counted between two and nine times. The gene calls are TRBV23-1 and TRBJ1-3; the match to TRBD1 covers 8 bases. TRBV23-1 is placed among ORFs of uncertain function. The CDR3 totals 16 residues. V lost 6 bases to trimming and J lost 0 bases; unmatched junction nucleotides: 7. The chain's CDR3 is CASRRTGKSSGNTIYF. CDR3 coding DNA: TGCGCCAGCAGAAGGACAGGGAAGAGCTCTGGAAACACCATATATTTT.

This chain uses TRBV18 with TRBJ2-7; a possible D gene is TRBD1 (5 bases). V shed 6 bases and J shed 1 base, with 10 bases lying between them. Germline CDR1 is KGHSH and CDR2 is LQKENI. The CDR3 consists of 13 residues. CDR3: CASSLKGSYEQYF. CDR3 sequence (DNA): TGTGCCAGCTCCCTCAAGGGGTCCTACGAGCAGTACTTC.

This chain connects TRBV4-1 to TRBJ1-2; D is ambiguous. CDR3 length equals 14 residues. Germline loops: CDR1 MGHRA, CDR2 YSYEKL. V was trimmed by 3 bases and J by 4 bases, leaving 12 bases between them. CDR3 loop: CASSHEGATYGYTF. The DNA for the CDR3 is TGCGCCAGCAGCCACGAGGGCGCGACCTATGGCTACACCTTC.

This chain uses TRBV7-6 with TRBJ2-7; 8 positions agree with TRBD1. With V trimmed by 4 bases and J by 7 bases, 15 bases remained unmatched. CDR3 size: 16 residues. The germline V gene has CDR1 SGHVS and CDR2 FNYEAQ. CDR3 amino acids: CASSSPLGQGGVEQYF. CDR3 sequence (DNA): TGTGCCAGCAGCTCCCCCCTTGGACAGGGTGGTGTGGAGCAGTACTTC.

V gene TRBV30 combines with J gene TRBJ2-7, with unresolved D. The V end lost 5 bases, the J end lost 2 bases, and 10 bases lay between the germline ends. CDR3 length: 12 amino acids. In germline, CDR1 is GTSNPN, CDR2 SVGIG (reference sequence). CDR3 bases: TGTGCCTGGGGTGACATTGCCTACGAGCAGTACTTC. This gives the protein CAWGDIAYEQYF.

The chain joins TRBV3-1 (or the pseudogene TRBV3-2) to TRBJ1-4, with 8 nucleotides matching TRBD1. This CDR3 is built from 14 residues. From germline, CDR1 is LGHDT and CDR2 YNNKEL (reference sequence). Trimming took 7 bases from V and 8 from J; bases not matched to a gene: 9. CDR3 nucleotides: TGTGCCAGCACCCAGACAGGGGTATCGGAAAAACTGTTTTTT. This translates into CASTQTGVSEKLFF.

The chain recombines TRBV7-4 with TRBJ2-4, with 7 positions matching TRBD1. The CDR3 is made up of 17 amino acids. V gave up 1 base and J gave up 2 bases; unmatched junction bases: 8. Germline lookup yields CDR1 SGHVT and CDR2 SQSDAQ. The CDR3 coding sequence is TGTGCCAGCAGCTTAGAGGAGACAGGGTCGACCAAAAACATTCAGTACTTC. Protein: CASSLEETGSTKNIQYF.

This clone has more than one count but fewer than ten. The chain employs TRBV6-1 and TRBJ2-1; TRBD2 matches at 9 bases. Trimming at V came to 2 bases and at J to 11 bases, leaving 4 bases not matched to a gene. CDR1 is MNHNS and CDR2 is SASEGT in the germline V gene. The CDR3 sequence is 13 residues long. CDR3 loop: CASSERRGGKQFF. DNA of the CDR3: TGTGCCAGCAGTGAACGGCGGGGGGGAAAGCAGTTCTTC.

The chain combines TRBV2 with TRBJ2-7; 7 nucleotides match TRBD1. Germline V gene lookup returns CDR1 SNHLY and CDR2 FYNNEI. The CDR3 has 13 residues. J gave up 0 bases and V 10 bases, and 6 bases lay outside the gene matches. In DNA form, the CDR3 reads TGTGCCACCTTGACAGGGAGCTCCTACGAGCAGTACTTC. Translating gives CATLTGSSYEQYF.

This sequence joins TRBV10-2 and TRBJ2-7; possibly TRBD1 for D (7 bases). Between the trimmed V and J ends, which lost 8 bases and 7 bases, there was a span of 18 bases. The CDR3 loop spans 13 amino acids. Germline V gene lookup returns CDR1 WSHSY and CDR2 SAAADI. Here the CDR3 reads CASGDREAEEQYF. The CDR3 DNA sequence: TGCGCCAGCGGAGACAGGGAGGCTGAAGAGCAGTACTTC.

The chain joins TRBV30 to TRBJ1-2; weak D call: TRBD1 (5 bases). Germline CDR1 reads GTSNPN; CDR2 reads SVGIG (reference sequence). The CDR3 loop spans 13 amino acids. Between the trimmed V and J ends, which lost 0 bases and 8 bases, there was a span of 13 bases. CDR3 nucleotide sequence: TGTGCCTGGAGTGTACAGGAAGGGTTGGGCTACACCTTC. Translated: CAWSVQEGLGYTF.

The V call is TRBV6-5, the J call TRBJ1-2, with a tentative D call TRBD1 (6 bases). The CDR3 sequence is 14 residues long. Germline CDR1 is MNHEY and CDR2 is SVGAGI. V lost 6 bases and J lost 8, with 19 bases in between. The chain's CDR3 is CASSLIGQTSGYTF. The CDR3 bases are TGTGCCAGCAGCCTCATCGGACAGACAAGCGGCTACACCTTC.

J is TRBJ2-1 and V is TRBV24-1, with D maybe TRBD1 (5 bases). The V end lost 4 bases, the J end lost 8 bases, and 8 bases lay between the germline ends. The CDR3 sequence is 12 residues long. The germline gives CDR1 KGHDR, CDR2 SFDVKD. CDR3 DNA: TGTGCCACCAGTGAGCCAGGGCATGAGCAGTTCTTC. This codes for CATSEPGHEQFF.

V usage is TRBV28 and J usage is TRBJ2-2; the D gene is possibly TRBD1 (5 bases). V gave up 6 bases and J gave up 2 bases, with 13 bases separating them. Germline V gene lookup returns CDR1 MDHEN and CDR2 SYDVKM. The CDR3 is made up of 15 amino acids. As DNA, the CDR3 is TGTGCCAGCAGCCAGGGCTTTTTTAACACCGGGGAGCTGTTTTTT. Protein product: CASSQGFFNTGELFF.

The CDR3 sequence: CASSYETGAEAFF. Here the CDR3 DNA reads TGTGCCAGCAGTTACGAGACAGGGGCTGAAGCTTTCTTT. The genes are TRBV6-6 and TRBJ1-1; 8 bases are a match to TRBD1. Unmatched junction bases numbered 2, after V lost 2 bases and J lost 6 bases. The CDR3 totals 13 residues. CDR1 and CDR2 from the germline V gene are MNHNY and SVGAGI (reference sequence).

The chain is built from TRBV19 and TRBJ1-2, with 7 bases lining up with TRBD1. The CDR3 sequence is 15 residues long. CDR1 and CDR2 (germline): LNHDA, SQIVND (reference sequence). V gave up 6 bases and J gave up 3 bases; unmatched junction bases: 10. For the CDR3, the DNA is TGTGCCAGTAGCCCCGGCAGGGGGATGGACTATGGCTACACCTTC. It encodes CASSPGRGMDYGYTF.